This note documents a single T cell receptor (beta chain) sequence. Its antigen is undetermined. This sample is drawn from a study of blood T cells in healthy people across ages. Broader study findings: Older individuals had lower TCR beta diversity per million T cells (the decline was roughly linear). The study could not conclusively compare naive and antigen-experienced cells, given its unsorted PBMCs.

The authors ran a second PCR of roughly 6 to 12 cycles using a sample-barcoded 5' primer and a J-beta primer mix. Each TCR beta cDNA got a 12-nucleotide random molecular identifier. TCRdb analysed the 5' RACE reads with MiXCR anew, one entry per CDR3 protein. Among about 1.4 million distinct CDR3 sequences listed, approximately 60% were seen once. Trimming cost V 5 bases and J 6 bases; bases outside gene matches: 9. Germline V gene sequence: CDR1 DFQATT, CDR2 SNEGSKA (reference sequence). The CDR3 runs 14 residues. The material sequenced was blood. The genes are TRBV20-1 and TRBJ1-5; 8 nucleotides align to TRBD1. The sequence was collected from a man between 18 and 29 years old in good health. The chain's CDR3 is CSAQRTGSSQPQHF. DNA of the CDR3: TGCAGTGCTCAACGGACAGGGAGTAGTCAGCCCCAGCATTTT.